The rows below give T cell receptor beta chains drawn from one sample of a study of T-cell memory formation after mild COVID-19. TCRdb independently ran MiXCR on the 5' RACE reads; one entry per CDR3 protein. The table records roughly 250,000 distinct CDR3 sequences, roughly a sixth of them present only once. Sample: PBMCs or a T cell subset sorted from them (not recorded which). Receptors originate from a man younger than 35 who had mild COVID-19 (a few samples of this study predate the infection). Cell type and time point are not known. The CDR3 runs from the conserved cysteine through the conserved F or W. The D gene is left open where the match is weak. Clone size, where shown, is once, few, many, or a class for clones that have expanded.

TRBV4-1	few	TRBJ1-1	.	CASSHARGLGNTEAFF	TGCGCCAGCAGCCATGCTCGGGGGCTCGGAAACACTGAAGCTTTCTTT
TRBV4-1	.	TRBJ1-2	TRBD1	CASSQENYGTGGYGYTF	TGCGCCAGCAGCCAAGAGAACTACGGGACAGGGGGCTATGGCTACACCTTC
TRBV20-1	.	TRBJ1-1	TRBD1	CSASTGAVGAFF	TGCAGTGCGTCCACAGGGGCGGTCGGGGCTTTCTTT
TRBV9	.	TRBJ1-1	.	CASSVVEGGNTEAFF	TGTGCCAGCAGCGTAGTGGAGGGGGGGAACACTGAAGCTTTCTTT
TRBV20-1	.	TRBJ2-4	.	CSAPIRELGRNIQYF	TGCAGTGCTCCCATCCGGGAACTGGGTAGGAACATTCAGTACTTC
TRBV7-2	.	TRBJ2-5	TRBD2	CASSSPTSGEETQYF	TGTGCCAGCAGCTCGCCAACTAGCGGGGAAGAGACCCAGTACTTC
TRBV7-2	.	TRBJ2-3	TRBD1	CASSLEGQGQQYF	TGTGCCAGCAGCTTAGAGGGACAGGGGCAGCAGTATTTT
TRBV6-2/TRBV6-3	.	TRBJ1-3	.	CASKVGRYSGNTIYF	TGTGCCAGCAAAGTCGGCCGCTACTCTGGAAACACCATATATTTT
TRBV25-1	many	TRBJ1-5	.	CASTGERGGNQPQHF	TGTGCCAGCACCGGAGAAAGGGGAGGCAATCAGCCCCAGCATTTT
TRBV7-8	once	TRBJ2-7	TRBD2	CASSLYVERGNEQYF	TGTGCCAGCAGCTTGTACGTTGAGCGGGGAAACGAGCAGTACTTC
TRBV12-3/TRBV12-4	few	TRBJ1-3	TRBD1	CASGLTGGNTIYF	TGTGCCAGCGGCTTGACAGGGGGAAACACCATATATTTT
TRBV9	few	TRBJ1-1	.	CASSVDGGDTEAFF	TGTGCCAGCAGCGTAGATGGGGGGGACACTGAAGCTTTCTTT
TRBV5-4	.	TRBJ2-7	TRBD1	CASTRTGSYEQYF	TGTGCCAGCACCCGGACAGGCTCCTACGAGCAGTACTTC
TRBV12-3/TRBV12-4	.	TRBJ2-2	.	CASNLGGEKAGELFF	TGTGCCAGCAACCTAGGAGGGGAAAAGGCCGGGGAGCTGTTTTTT
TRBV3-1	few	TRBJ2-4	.	CASSPGLGNIQYF	TGTGCCAGCAGCCCAGGACTTGGCAACATTCAGTACTTC
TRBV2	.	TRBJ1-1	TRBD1	CASSPRTGGGTEAFF	TGTGCCAGCAGCCCACGAACAGGGGGAGGCACTGAAGCTTTCTTT
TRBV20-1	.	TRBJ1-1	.	CSARGWEGMNTEAFF	TGCAGTGCAAGGGGGTGGGAGGGGATGAACACTGAAGCTTTCTTT
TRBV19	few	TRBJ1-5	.	CASSIAGINQPQHF	TGTGCCAGTAGTATAGCAGGGATCAATCAGCCCCAGCATTTT
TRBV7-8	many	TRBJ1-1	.	CASSSYSVKPEAFF	TGTGCCAGCAGCTCCTACAGCGTAAAACCTGAAGCTTTCTTT
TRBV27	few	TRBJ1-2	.	CASSHYRSANYGYTF	TGTGCCAGCAGTCACTACAGGTCAGCTAACTATGGCTACACCTTC
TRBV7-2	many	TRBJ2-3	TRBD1	CASSFQGGPDTQYF	TGTGCCAGCAGCTTCCAAGGGGGCCCCGATACGCAGTATTTT
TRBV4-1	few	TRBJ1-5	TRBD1	CASSQTQGADNQPQHF	TGCGCCAGCAGCCAGACACAGGGGGCCGACAATCAGCCCCAGCATTTT
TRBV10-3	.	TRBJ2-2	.	CAITAQEFGELFF	TGTGCCATCACCGCCCAGGAGTTCGGGGAGCTGTTTTTT
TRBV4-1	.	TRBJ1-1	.	CASSQAGGSPEAFF	TGCGCCAGCAGCCAGGCGGGCGGAAGCCCTGAAGCTTTCTTT
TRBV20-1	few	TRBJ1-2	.	CSATFGGELENYGYTF	TGCAGTGCTACATTCGGGGGGGAACTAGAAAACTATGGCTACACCTTC
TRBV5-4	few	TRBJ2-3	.	CASRDSYTDTQYF	TGTGCCAGCCGCGACAGCTACACAGATACGCAGTATTTT
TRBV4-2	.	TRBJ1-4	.	CASSQDRAVEKLFF	TGTGCCAGCAGCCAAGATAGGGCAGTTGAAAAACTGTTTTTT
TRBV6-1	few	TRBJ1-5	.	CATDLAGDQPQHF	TGTGCCACCGACCTAGCAGGGGATCAGCCCCAGCATTTT
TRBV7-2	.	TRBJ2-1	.	CASSHTPRGSSYDEQFF	TGTGCCAGCAGCCATACCCCCCGGGGGAGCTCCTACGATGAGCAGTTCTTC
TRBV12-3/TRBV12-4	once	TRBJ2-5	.	CASSFLPQETQYF	TGTGCCAGCAGTTTTTTGCCCCAAGAGACCCAGTACTTC
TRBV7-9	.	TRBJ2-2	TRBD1	CASRDRGIGELFF	TGTGCCAGCAGGGACAGGGGTATCGGGGAGCTGTTTTTT
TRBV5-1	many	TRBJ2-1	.	CASSSDRNEQFF	TGCGCCAGCAGCTCGGACCGCAATGAGCAGTTCTTC
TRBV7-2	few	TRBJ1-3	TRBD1	CASSLSGTAGNTIYF	TGTGCCAGCAGCCTCTCCGGGACAGCTGGAAACACCATATATTTT
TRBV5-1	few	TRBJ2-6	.	CASSLTGSSGANVLTF	TGCGCCAGCAGCTTGACCGGGAGCTCTGGGGCCAACGTCCTGACTTTC
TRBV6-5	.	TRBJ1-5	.	CASRKDSYSNQPQHF	TGTGCCAGCAGGAAGGACAGTTATAGCAATCAGCCCCAGCATTTT
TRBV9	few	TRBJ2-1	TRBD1	CASNLGQGDEQFF	TGTGCCAGCAACCTGGGACAGGGCGATGAGCAGTTCTTC
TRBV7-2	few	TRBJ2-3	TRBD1	CASSLMRTGQYF	TGTGCCAGCAGCTTAATGCGGACAGGGCAGTATTTT
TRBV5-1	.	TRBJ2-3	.	CASSFGVRVPDTQYF	TGCGCCAGCAGCTTCGGGGTCCGAGTCCCAGATACGCAGTATTTT